This T cell receptor beta chain was observed in a study of cytomegalovirus exposure and HLA in healthy donors (dated by TCRdb to the late 2010s). At the level of the whole study: According to an earlier analysis of around 600 of the donors, some 180 million T cells yielded some 110 million unique TCR beta sequences and about 300 Gb of sequence data. HLA typing covered class I and class II loci at four-digit resolution. Among the roughly 400 genotyped donors, about 83% belonged to the genetic ancestry cluster associated with self-reported Caucasian donors. In a later genetic analysis, genome-wide SNP genotypes for about three fifths of the roughly 670 donors were used, and that subset was treated as a discovery cohort. Donor age, sex, ethnicity and CMV serostatus were compiled alongside the repertoire data. Along with the approximately 650-subject first cohort, a separate validation cohort of over a hundred different subjects was used. The study profiled the T cell repertoires of about 640 subjects by immunosequencing and related them to cytomegalovirus serostatus. Roughly 5 DR-DQ haplotypes were handled as single units for association and clustering, since linkage in the cohort was strong. All discovery cohort repertoires had been generated on a single sequencing platform. An early release that covered about 600 HLA-typed donors contained around 300 gigabases of sequencing data and 65 million to 100 million unique TCR sequences. Rather than using new phenotypic data, the later analysis identified candidate immune exposures from TCR beta sequences and from how often those sequences occurred across donors. An earlier analysis of nearly 600 of the donors applied high-throughput TCR beta sequencing to assess whether each TCR beta V gene segment acted as functional or pseudogenic. The aim of the study was to test whether cataloging public T cell receptors could identify signatures of past pathogen exposure. A later analysis re-analyzed previously published TCR beta repertoires from 550 to 700 donors and added high-resolution HLA genotyping to study TCR occurrence patterns. Across 300 to 500 genotyped donors of the cohort, an average of about 200,000 unique TCR beta nucleotide sequences per donor were sequenced, and around 20% of those sequences were non-productive. To predict cytomegalovirus infection status, the study combined high-throughput TCR immunosequencing, statistical association of individual TCRs with disease status, and machine learning. The number of donors typed differed by locus, with roughly 629-640 for A, B, C, DRB1 and DQB1, over 500 for DQA1, about 610 for DPA1, and under 490 for DPB1. The full study reports these points: Most TCR sequences were seen in very few donors, while some public TCRs were found in many individuals. According to a later analysis, TCR association rates differed among HLA loci, with DRB1 alleles showing the most associated TCRs and HLA-C alleles showing the fewest. In the study, around 160 TCR beta chains were listed as associated with cytomegalovirus. A cluster of highly shared sequence variants was judged likely to represent a technical artifact of the sequencing pipeline. In a later genetic analysis, fewer N-insertions in productive TCRs were reported among donors in an Asian-associated ancestry cluster than the approximately 670-donor mean. A later analysis found that HLA-associated TCR beta chains were more clonally expanded and had lower generation probabilities than equally common non-associated chains. At a false discovery rate of 0.05, a later analysis linked about 17,000 TCR beta sequences to specific HLA alleles. In a later analysis, most CMV-associated TCR beta chains were found to appear HLA-restricted, with HLA associations seemingly driven largely by CMV exposure. A further reported finding was that TCR beta sequences accurately predicted the HLA-A and HLA-B alleles for most subjects in the first cohort. The authors suggested that the approach could potentially be generalized to other disease states and immunological phenotypes. The cohort was sequenced for TCR beta chains only, and without alpha or paired-chain data the features that could be detected were limited. An earlier analysis of roughly 570 of the donors showed that most TCR beta V segments appeared in productive rearrangements either about 87% or about 30% of the time, which broadly matched IMGT annotations. In vitro tests confirmed that three of the cytomegalovirus-associated TCR beta chains recognize cytomegalovirus antigens. Because HLA typing was unavailable for some donors at each locus, only the typed subset was used in association tests. Linkage disequilibrium might explain the correlated functional status among segregating V segments, but an unknown experimental factor could not be excluded. Over 15 rarely observed V segments, including chromosome 9 orphons, were excluded from the earlier analysis of approximately 500 of the donors because counts were too low. Presence/absence analyses assumed roughly uniform sequencing depth across donors, an assumption that may not hold. The classifier was reported to diagnose cytomegalovirus status with high specificity and sensitivity in both the original and validation cohorts. According to a later analysis, parvovirus B19, influenza, CMV and Epstein-Barr virus appeared linked to several top co-occurrence clusters. V-gene and J-gene trimming of TCR beta chains was associated with a missense DCLRE1C variant in a later genetic analysis, and the association was replicated in an independent cohort. The only immune exposure information available for the cohort was CMV serostatus. Strong co-occurrence of HLA alleles, especially DR and DQ, made assigning TCR associations to individual alleles difficult. Some IMGT-functional V segments, including TRBV6-2 and TRBV6-3, could not be distinguished by the 87-base-pair reads and were therefore excluded.

In total, 630 or so healthy bone marrow donors made up the cohort. At the time of sampling, all cohort members were nominally healthy, though unrecorded immune exposures were likely present. The donor tested CMV seronegative and was one of the 352 seronegative cohort members. A peripheral blood sample was provided by each donor, and peripheral blood mononuclear cells were used for TCR beta sequencing. The Qiagen DNeasy Blood Extraction Kit was used to extract genomic DNA from the blood cell samples. A distance of 24 bases separates the germline ends of V and J, which lose 4 bases and 4 bases respectively. The CDR3 sequence holds 18 residues, the cysteine and phenylalanine included. Only the CDR3 region is kept as DNA, spanning 54 bases read in frame from base 1. For CDR1 and CDR2, the germline V gene lists MGHRA and YSYEKL. The library relied on the immunoSEQ multiplex PCR assay. For the multiplex PCR, a mixture combining 60 forward primers for TCR Vbeta segments and 13 reverse primers for TCR Jbeta segments was used. The CDR3 region of rearranged TCR beta genes was amplified from genomic DNA with a multiplex PCR assay. The Illumina HiSeq System was used to sequence the amplified TCR beta libraries as 87-base-pair reads. Per the original workflow: A later analysis tallied around 80 million unique TCR beta chains across the roughly 610 repertoires, and some 10 million of those chains were shared by two or more donors. Raw reads were error-corrected and collapsed into unique sequences by a nearest-neighbor algorithm in which closely related sequences were merged to remove PCR and sequencing errors. V, D and J gene segments were assigned by aligning CDR3 sequences to IMGT reference sequences. For a sequence to be retained, at least a six-nucleotide match to both a V gene segment and a J gene segment was required. Rearrangements were called productive when the CDR3 lacked stop codons and stayed in frame with V and J; all others were non-productive. CDR3 was defined according to IMGT convention as the region running from the second conserved V-encoded cysteine to the conserved J-encoded phenylalanine. In an earlier analysis of roughly 610 of the donors, sequences lacking an unambiguous match to a single V gene segment were excluded. In an earlier analysis of 500 to 750 of the donors, V segments were called functional above 56.7% productive rearrangements and were called segregating when the between-donor standard deviation exceeded 5%. A statistical classification framework was developed to diagnose cytomegalovirus status using the catalog of TCR beta chain sequences. In a later analysis, TCR nucleotide sequences were compared against IMGT/GENE-DB human TR gene sequences so that V and J genes could be assigned. The TCRdist pipeline was used in a later analysis to assign CDR3 sequences and most-parsimonious VDJ recombination scenarios. In a later analysis, each TCR beta chain was defined by its CDR3 amino acid sequence together with its V-gene family, and reads without a unique V-gene family were excluded. To address suspected cross-contamination and a sequencing artifact, a later analysis removed over 500 highly shared, low-generation-probability nucleotide sequences. A later analysis calculated a clonal expansion index for each public chain from normalized within-repertoire ranks of inferred template counts. A later analysis computed generation probabilities with a VDJ recombination model fitted to out-of-frame rearrangements, and checked the results against IGoR. A later analysis scored TCR-TCR, TCR-HLA and TCR-CMV co-occurrence with hypergeometric tests, applying a repertoire-size bias correction to TCR pairs. False discovery rates were estimated in a later analysis by permuting HLA or CMV assignments 20 times. A later analysis grouped co-occurring TCRs with DBSCAN, adding TCRdist sequence similarity when clustering within HLA-allele-positive subsets. Repertoires with fewer than 30,000 or more than 120,000 public chains, plus five repertoires with anomalous nucleotide sharing, were excluded from co-occurrence clustering. TCRdb retrieved this table from immuneACCESS and kept in-frame rearrangements only. Not all clones are present; in checked studies, unresolved V genes account for under half, and no reason is known for the remainder. That table is the source of V, J and clone size, and D and trimming were worked out from the DNA. The sample profile shows tens of thousands of clones; around 75% of them were found once. The ten largest clones take up 2.2% of the sample.

Points on this clone: This receptor's antigen is unknown. There are no base qualities to consult, and no much larger clone falls within one base.

The sequence was collected from a man aged 35 to 55 in good health and CMV-seronegative. Material for sequencing was PBMCs. The chain joins TRBV4-1 to TRBJ2-3; matching of 7 bases hints at TRBD1 as the D gene. The CDR3 here reads CASSLQGGKDRSSDTQYF. The DNA is as follows: TGCGCCAGCAGCCTCCAGGGGGGAAAGGACAGGTCATCAGATACGCAGTATTTT.